Given below is one T cell receptor beta chain in context. The assay was immunoSEQ multiplex PCR, and TCRdb's table has in-frame clones only and misses some. Of more than 400,000 clones listed, 81% are singletons. These data originate in a study of shared clonotypes between healthy human individuals. Sequencing was carried out using PBMCs. This clonotype was obtained from a woman aged 40-49 years in good health. Some clones in this sample may be carry-over from other donors' samples.

The CDR3 protein is CASSYRPGDGYTF. CDR3 nucleotide sequence: TGTGCCAGCAGTTATCGACCCGGGGATGGCTACACCTTC. This chain links TRBV6-5 with TRBJ1-2, with D unresolved. Trimming cost V 3 bases and J 6 bases, with 11 bases left between them. The length of the CDR3 is 13 residues. Germline lookup yields CDR1 MNHEY and CDR2 SVGAGI.